This TCR beta chain was found in a study of T cells in Graves' hyperthyroidism and ophthalmopathy. CDR1 and CDR2 from the germline V gene are MNHEY and SVGAGI. The CDR3 extends over 14 amino acids. V lost 2 bases and J 5 bases, leaving 12 bases between the germline ends. Template material for amplifying TCR beta CDR3 regions consisted of RNA transcripts. The HTBI primer set drove a first-round RT-PCR of the TCR CDR3. A single record per CDR3 protein comes from TCRdb applying MiXCR to the multiplex PCR reads. This sample has a few hundred thousand distinct CDR3 sequences, with around 16% found just once. This clonotype was observed at least ten times.

The specimen was blood. This clonotype was sampled from a woman in her 30s with Graves' ophthalmopathy. The chain links TRBV6-5 to TRBJ2-5; TRBD2 might be the D (5 bases). CDR3 bases: TGTGCCAGCAGTTACCGGGGTGAGAGGGAGACCCAGTACTTC. As protein: CASSYRGERETQYF.